Listed below are T cell receptor beta chains from one sample, sequenced in a study of shared clonotypes between healthy human individuals. The method was immunoSEQ multiplex PCR; TCRdb's version includes in-frame clones alone and lacks a portion of them. The sample lists about 2 million clones; approximately 95% were seen once. Sequencing was done on a sample of naive CD4+ T cells sorted from blood. The receptors come from a man between 18 and 35 years old in good health. Both conserved end residues are part of each CDR3. Rows give clone size only sometimes, using once, few, many, or a class for an expanded clone.

J: TRBJ2-1; size: -; V: TRBV11-2; CDR3: CASSLNGGDHEQFF
J: TRBJ1-2; size: -; V: TRBV6-6; CDR3: CASSKVAGADGYTF
J: TRBJ1-4; size: -; V: TRBV5-1; CDR3: CASSQREGRNEKLFF
J: TRBJ2-5; size: -; V: TRBV19; CDR3: CASSIGTSTETQYF
J: TRBJ2-1; size: -; V: TRBV5-1; CDR3: CASATGQNQEQFF
J: TRBJ2-7; size: -; V: TRBV14; CDR3: CASSQDFRGFEEQYF
J: TRBJ2-7; size: -; V: TRBV10-2; CDR3: CASSINRGYEQYF
J: TRBJ2-3; size: -; V: TRBV30; CDR3: CAWTGETDTQYF
J: TRBJ2-7; size: -; V: TRBV7-9; CDR3: CASSPRTGSGYEQYF
J: TRBJ2-5; size: -; V: TRBV18; CDR3: CASSPMGGSQGETQYF
J: TRBJ2-1; size: -; V: TRBV7-3; CDR3: CASSLGQPTDNEQFF
J: TRBJ2-5; size: once; V: TRBV5-1; CDR3: CASSWGTGDAAETQYF
J: TRBJ1-2; size: -; V: TRBV18; CDR3: CASSPPTGSFYGYTF
J: TRBJ2-1; size: -; V: TRBV7-2; CDR3: CASSSDRGQEQFF
J: TRBJ2-7; size: -; V: TRBV11-2; CDR3: CASSRLGRGSSYEQYF
J: TRBJ2-7; size: -; V: TRBV19; CDR3: CASSTLPGQPYEQYF
J: TRBJ2-7; size: -; V: TRBV5-1; CDR3: CASREGPLTYEQYF
J: TRBJ2-5; size: -; V: TRBV18; CDR3: CASSPRIGQGVETQYF
J: TRBJ1-1; size: -; V: TRBV2; CDR3: CASFGTVNFGGNTEAFF
J: TRBJ2-1; size: -; V: TRBV5-4; CDR3: CASSSGLDAYNEQFF
J: TRBJ2-5; size: -; V: TRBV4-1; CDR3: CASSPQPLTGYNQETQYF
J: TRBJ1-2; size: -; V: TRBV9; CDR3: CASSVGQTSYGYTF
J: TRBJ2-5; size: -; V: TRBV30; CDR3: CAWRKNQETQYF
J: TRBJ2-2; size: -; V: TRBV7-9; CDR3: CASSLGQSDTGELFF
J: TRBJ1-2; size: -; V: TRBV29-1; CDR3: CSVERTPYGYTF
J: TRBJ1-1; size: -; V: TRBV7-2; CDR3: CASSSKQVNTEAFF
J: TRBJ2-1; size: -; V: TRBV30; CDR3: CAWSVSLAATYNEQFF
J: TRBJ2-1; size: -; V: TRBV6-5; CDR3: CASTRDGRGNEQFF
J: TRBJ1-6; size: -; V: TRBV27; CDR3: CASSLRTGDNSPLHF
J: TRBJ2-3; size: once; V: TRBV7-3; CDR3: CASSSGLLADTQYF
J: TRBJ1-1; size: -; V: TRBV27; CDR3: CASSLGPQGGKAFF
J: TRBJ1-6; size: many; V: TRBV27; CDR3: CASSLSRQVNSPLHF
J: TRBJ2-1; size: -; V: TRBV18; CDR3: CASSPNGNSYNEQFF
J: TRBJ2-7; size: -; V: TRBV5-6; CDR3: CASSLGTDYEQYF
J: TRBJ2-5; size: once; V: TRBV5-1; CDR3: CASSSRGLWETQYF
J: TRBJ1-2; size: -; V: TRBV30; CDR3: CAWSVAAGYTF
J: TRBJ2-5; size: -; V: TRBV7-8; CDR3: CASSLGTGKYF
J: TRBJ1-5; size: few; V: TRBV6-5; CDR3: CASSLDRVQPQHF
J: TRBJ1-1; size: few; V: TRBV7-9; CDR3: CASSPGQLMNTEAFF